This TCR beta chain was sequenced for a study of blood T cell repertoires in COVID-19. The wider study: Sources were T cells, B-cell-depleted T cells, or PBMCs; the material itself was cDNA or gDNA.

Looked up from germline, CDR1 is LNHNV and CDR2 is YYDKDF (reference sequence). The CDR3 runs 14 residues. V was pared by 0 bases and J by 7 bases, with 12 bases between. Original processing methods: Reference gene primer amplification gave nucleated cell count estimates. TCRdb's table, derived via immunoSEQ multiplex PCR, lists solely in-frame clones and lacks some. V and J calls and clone size follow that table, whereas D and trimming were derived from the DNA. The sample gives about 220,000 clones, around 82% of which show up once; over 10% is in the top ten. This receptor was identified in a human donor in a cohort sampled during active COVID-19. The chain recombines TRBV15 with TRBJ1-2; D unresolved. Sequenced: peripheral blood. Here the CDR3 reads CATSRDHGKIGYTF. The CDR3 DNA is TGTGCCACCAGCAGAGATCACGGGAAGATTGGCTACACCTTC.